This is a list of T cell receptor beta chains from one sample in a study of Tregs in tolerant kidney transplant recipients. Profiling relied on immunoSEQ multiplex PCR, and the TCRdb table lists in-frame clones only, not all of them. Of roughly 64,000 clones in the sample, around 87% were seen once. Here the sequenced sample was CD4+ T cells from blood (PBMCs), taken 6 months after the transplant. The receptors stem from a human patient who received a combined kidney and bone marrow transplant. Some T cells may originate from the graft donor. Both conserved end residues are part of each CDR3. D genes are given only for firm matches. Size is stated for part of the rows, as once, few or many counts, or as a class when the clone is expanded.

v_gene: TRBV6-4
abundance: NA
d_gene: TRBD1
j_gene: TRBJ2-7
CDR3nt: TGTGCCAGCAGTGACTCCTTTTTCGGGACAGGGGGGGGGAACGAGCAGTACTTC
CDR3aa: CASSDSFFGTGGGNEQYF

v_gene: TRBV18
abundance: NA
d_gene: NA
j_gene: TRBJ2-2
CDR3nt: TGTGCCAGCTCACCACTACGGAGGATGAACACCGGGGAGCTGTTTTTT
CDR3aa: CASSPLRRMNTGELFF

v_gene: TRBV4-1
abundance: NA
d_gene: TRBD1
j_gene: TRBJ1-5
CDR3nt: TGCGCCAGCAGCCTTACAGGACAGGGCAATCAGCCCCAGCATTTT
CDR3aa: CASSLTGQGNQPQHF

v_gene: TRBV29-1
abundance: once
d_gene: TRBD1
j_gene: TRBJ2-4
CDR3nt: TGCAGCGTTGGATCCGGGACAGGGGGTGGGAACATTCAGTACTTC
CDR3aa: CSVGSGTGGGNIQYF

v_gene: TRBV9
abundance: NA
d_gene: NA
j_gene: TRBJ2-3
CDR3nt: TGTGCCAGCAGCGTAGACGAGGCGGGTTACTATAGCACAGATACGCAGTATTTT
CDR3aa: CASSVDEAGYYSTDTQYF

v_gene: TRBV7-6
abundance: NA
d_gene: TRBD2
j_gene: TRBJ2-6
CDR3nt: TGTGCCAGCAGCAGGTTTCCGCGGGAGAATACTGGGGCCAACGTCCTGACTTTC
CDR3aa: CASSRFPRENTGANVLTF

v_gene: TRBV11-2
abundance: NA
d_gene: NA
j_gene: TRBJ2-5
CDR3nt: TGTGCCAGCAGCTTAGGGACAGATTACCAAGAGACCCAGTACTTC
CDR3aa: CASSLGTDYQETQYF

v_gene: TRBV2
abundance: NA
d_gene: NA
j_gene: TRBJ1-1
CDR3nt: TGTGCCAGCATTCTCACAGGGACTGAAGCTTTCTTT
CDR3aa: CASILTGTEAFF

v_gene: TRBV7-2
abundance: NA
d_gene: TRBD1
j_gene: TRBJ2-2
CDR3nt: TGTGCCAGCAGCTCCCGCCCACAGGGGACGGGCACCGGGGAGCTGTTTTTT
CDR3aa: CASSSRPQGTGTGELFF

v_gene: TRBV6-5
abundance: NA
d_gene: NA
j_gene: TRBJ2-7
CDR3nt: TGTGCCAGCAGTCGCCGGGAAGGCAACGAGCAGTACTTC
CDR3aa: CASSRREGNEQYF

v_gene: TRBV19
abundance: NA
d_gene: TRBD1
j_gene: TRBJ2-5
CDR3nt: TGTGCCAGTAAGGGGACAGGGACAGAGACCCAGTACTTC
CDR3aa: CASKGTGTETQYF

v_gene: TRBV19
abundance: NA
d_gene: NA
j_gene: TRBJ1-6
CDR3nt: TGTGCCAGTAGGCTTCTCGATGGAGGGTCACCCCTCCACTTT
CDR3aa: CASRLLDGGSPLHF

v_gene: TRBV7-8
abundance: NA
d_gene: NA
j_gene: TRBJ1-2
CDR3nt: TGTGCCAGCAGCTTGGACACAGGGTTTAGAGGCTACACCTTC
CDR3aa: CASSLDTGFRGYTF

v_gene: TRBV6-5
abundance: NA
d_gene: TRBD1
j_gene: TRBJ1-6
CDR3nt: TGTGCCGTCCAAACAGGGGGGGATTCACCCCTCCACTTT
CDR3aa: CAVQTGGDSPLHF

v_gene: TRBV9
abundance: NA
d_gene: NA
j_gene: TRBJ1-2
CDR3nt: TGTGCCAGCAGCGTCCGGGGTAACTATGGCTACACCTTC
CDR3aa: CASSVRGNYGYTF

v_gene: TRBV11-1
abundance: NA
d_gene: TRBD2
j_gene: TRBJ2-7
CDR3nt: TGTGCCAGCAGCCAAACACTAGCGGGAGCGTACGAGCAGTACTTC
CDR3aa: CASSQTLAGAYEQYF

v_gene: TRBV2
abundance: NA
d_gene: NA
j_gene: TRBJ1-1
CDR3nt: TGTGCCAGCAGGGGGGACTCGATCGCTGAAGCTTTCTTT
CDR3aa: CASRGDSIAEAFF

v_gene: TRBV18
abundance: NA
d_gene: NA
j_gene: TRBJ1-2
CDR3nt: TGTGCCAGCTCACCACCCACTCCGGGCTATGGCTACACCTTC
CDR3aa: CASSPPTPGYGYTF

v_gene: TRBV4-3
abundance: NA
d_gene: TRBD1
j_gene: TRBJ1-1
CDR3nt: TGCGCCAGCAGCCAAGCCTCCGGGACAGGGCGAAAAGCTTTCTTT
CDR3aa: CASSQASGTGRKAFF

v_gene: TRBV19
abundance: few
d_gene: NA
j_gene: TRBJ2-7
CDR3nt: TGTGCCAGTAGTATGGACGGCGACAGAGGTCACGAGCAGTACTTC
CDR3aa: CASSMDGDRGHEQYF

v_gene: TRBV7-2
abundance: NA
d_gene: TRBD2
j_gene: TRBJ2-7
CDR3nt: TGTGCCAGCAGCTTGCGTAGCGGGGGCCGATTCTACGAGCAGTACTTC
CDR3aa: CASSLRSGGRFYEQYF

v_gene: TRBV7-7
abundance: NA
d_gene: NA
j_gene: TRBJ1-5
CDR3nt: TGTGCCAGCAGCCCTTCGGTCAATCAGCCCCAGCATTTT
CDR3aa: CASSPSVNQPQHF

v_gene: TRBV9
abundance: NA
d_gene: NA
j_gene: TRBJ2-1
CDR3nt: TGTGCCAGCAGCGTAGGGCAACCCCGAGGAAATGAGCAGTTCTTC
CDR3aa: CASSVGQPRGNEQFF

v_gene: TRBV9
abundance: NA
d_gene: NA
j_gene: TRBJ2-6
CDR3nt: TGTGCCAGCAGCGTAGCTTGGGGAGGCTCTGGGGCCAACGTCCTGACTTTC
CDR3aa: CASSVAWGGSGANVLTF

v_gene: TRBV7-2
abundance: NA
d_gene: TRBD2
j_gene: TRBJ2-5
CDR3nt: TGTGCCAGCAGCCTCTTGATTCTAGCGGGGGGAGAGACCCAGTACTTC
CDR3aa: CASSLLILAGGETQYF

v_gene: TRBV6-9
abundance: NA
d_gene: TRBD2
j_gene: TRBJ2-1
CDR3nt: TGTGCCAGCAGTACCGAATATCGGACTAGCCATGAGCAGTTCTTC
CDR3aa: CASSTEYRTSHEQFF

v_gene: TRBV5-1
abundance: NA
d_gene: TRBD2
j_gene: TRBJ2-5
CDR3nt: TGCGCCAGCAGCTTGGCACTACTAGCGGGAGAAACCCAGTACTTC
CDR3aa: CASSLALLAGETQYF